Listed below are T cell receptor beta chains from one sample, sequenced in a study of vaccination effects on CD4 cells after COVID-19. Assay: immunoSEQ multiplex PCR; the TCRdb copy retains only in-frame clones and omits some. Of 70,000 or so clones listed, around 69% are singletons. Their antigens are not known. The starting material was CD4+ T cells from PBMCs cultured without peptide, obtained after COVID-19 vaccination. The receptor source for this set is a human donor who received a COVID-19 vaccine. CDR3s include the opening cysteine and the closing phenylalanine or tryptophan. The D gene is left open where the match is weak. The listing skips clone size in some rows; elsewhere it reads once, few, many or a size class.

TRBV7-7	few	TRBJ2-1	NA	TGTGCCAGCAGCCGCGACTCCTACAATGAGCAGTTCTTC	CASSRDSYNEQFF
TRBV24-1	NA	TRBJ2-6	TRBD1	TGTGCCACCAGCACCGGCCCGGGACAGGGGGTTAGCTCTGGGGCCAACGTCCTGACTTTC	CATSTGPGQGVSSGANVLTF
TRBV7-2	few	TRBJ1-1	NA	TGTGCCAGCAGTAGAACACCCACGGTCCAGAACACTGAAGCTTTCTTT	CASSRTPTVQNTEAFF
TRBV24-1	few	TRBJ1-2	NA	TGTGCCACCAGTGACCCATTGGACAGAGTTGGCGGCTACACCTTC	CATSDPLDRVGGYTF
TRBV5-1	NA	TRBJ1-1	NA	TGCGCCAGCAGCTTGGCCCTGGGTCTTAACACTGAAGCTTTCTTT	CASSLALGLNTEAFF
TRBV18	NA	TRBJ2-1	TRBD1	TGTGCCAGCTCAGAAACAGGGGGTGGCTACAATGAGCAGTTCTTC	CASSETGGGYNEQFF
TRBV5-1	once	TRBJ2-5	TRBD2	TGCGCCAGCAGCTTGTTACTAGCGGGGGGACTGGAGACCCAGTACTTC	CASSLLLAGGLETQYF
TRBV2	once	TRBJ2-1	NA	TGTGCCAGCAGTACAGGCTACAATGAGCAGTTCTTC	CASSTGYNEQFF
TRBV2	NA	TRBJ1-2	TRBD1	TGTGCCAGCAGATTTGAGGGGGCGTATGGCTACACCTTC	CASRFEGAYGYTF
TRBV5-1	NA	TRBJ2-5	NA	TGCGCCAGCAGCTCGACTAGTGAAGTGGAGACCCAGTACTTC	CASSSTSEVETQYF
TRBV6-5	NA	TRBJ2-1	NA	TGTGCCAGCAGTTACTCGGAGCATACCTACAATGAGCAGTTCTTC	CASSYSEHTYNEQFF
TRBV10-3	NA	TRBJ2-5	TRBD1	TGTGCCATCAGTGAGCGCCTGGGGCAGGGGGCGCGGATGGGCCAAGAGACCCAGTACTTC	CAISERLGQGARMGQETQYF
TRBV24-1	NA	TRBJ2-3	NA	TGTGCCACCAGTGACCCCCGACAGGCGATTGCAGATACGCAGTATTTT	CATSDPRQAIADTQYF
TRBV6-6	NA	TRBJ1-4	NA	TGTGCCAGCAGCCTTGGAGAGGAAAAACTGTTTTTT	CASSLGEEKLFF
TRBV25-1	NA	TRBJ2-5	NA	TGTGCCAGCAGGGGGGACGTTAGGGAGACCCAGTACTTC	CASRGDVRETQYF
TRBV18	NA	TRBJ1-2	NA	TGTGCCAGCTCACCAATAAAATCCCCCGACTATGGCTACACCTTC	CASSPIKSPDYGYTF
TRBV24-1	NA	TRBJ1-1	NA	TGTGCCACCAGTCTCGGGGGTCGGGACACTGAAGCTTTCTTT	CATSLGGRDTEAFF
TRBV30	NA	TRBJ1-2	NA	TGTGCCTGCACCGGGACATCGTATGGCTACACCTTC	CACTGTSYGYTF
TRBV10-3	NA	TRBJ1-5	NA	TGTGCCATCAGTGATGGGGCAAGGAGCAATCAGCCCCAGCATTTT	CAISDGARSNQPQHF
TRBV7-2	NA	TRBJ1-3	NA	TGTGCCAGCAGCTTAGTCCCTAGCTCTGGAAACACCATATATTTT	CASSLVPSSGNTIYF
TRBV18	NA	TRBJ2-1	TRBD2	TGTGCCAGCTCACCAGGGGGGGACAATGAGCAGTTCTTC	CASSPGGDNEQFF
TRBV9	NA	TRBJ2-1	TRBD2	TGTGCCAGCAGCGTAGTGGCTAGCGGGGGGGTTTACAATGAGCAGTTCTTC	CASSVVASGGVYNEQFF
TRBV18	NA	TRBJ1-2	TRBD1	TGTGCCAGCTCACCGGAGACAGGGAGAGGCTACACCTTC	CASSPETGRGYTF
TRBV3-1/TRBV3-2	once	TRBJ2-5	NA	TGTGCCAGCAGGGAGAGACAGGCGGTCCAAGAGACCCAGTACTTC	CASRERQAVQETQYF
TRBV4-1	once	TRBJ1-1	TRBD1	TGCGCCAGCAGCCATCCGGGACAGGGTGTATCTGAAGCTTTCTTT	CASSHPGQGVSEAFF
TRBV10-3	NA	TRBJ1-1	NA	TGTGCCATCAGTGAGGGAGGGGGGAACACTGAAGCTTTCTTT	CAISEGGGNTEAFF
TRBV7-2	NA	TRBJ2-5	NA	TGTGCCAGCAGTTCTTCTAGGGGGTCTAGGGGAGAGACCCAGTACTTC	CASSSSRGSRGETQYF
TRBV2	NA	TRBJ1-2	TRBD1	TGTGCCAGCAGCGGGACAGGGGGCGCGGACTACACCTTC	CASSGTGGADYTF
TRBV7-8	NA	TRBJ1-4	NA	TGTGCCAGCAGCTCATGGGGGCTTACTAATGAAAAACTGTTTTTT	CASSSWGLTNEKLFF